The next 29 T cell receptor beta chains were all read from a single sample in a study of cytomegalovirus exposure and HLA in healthy donors. This PCR relied on a set of 60 Vbeta primers and 13 Jbeta primers. The table came from immunoSEQ multiplex PCR; TCRdb's copy has only in-frame clones and leaves some out. The sample consists of about 190,000 clones, roughly 80% of them appearing once. Material: PBMCs. All receptors derive from a man aged 50-60 years in good health and CMV-seronegative.

This chain joins TRBV19 and TRBJ1-6, with a possible D match to TRBD1 (5 bases). This CDR3 has 18 amino acids. The germline V gene has CDR1 LNHDA and CDR2 SQIVND (reference sequence). V dropped 5 bases and J dropped 0 bases, with 17 bases sitting between them. The CDR3 here is CASSWGGALVSYNSPLHF. The CDR3 DNA reads TGTGCCAGTAGTTGGGGCGGGGCCCTCGTCTCCTATAATTCACCCCTCCACTTT.

CDR3 DNA sequence: TGTGCCACCAGCAGAGTTGGCGGGCCGAGTGGCTACACCTTC. Its protein is CATSRVGGPSGYTF. The V gene is TRBV15, the J gene TRBJ1-2; D is undetermined. V dropped 1 base and J dropped 7 bases, with 13 bases sitting between them. The CDR3 sequence is 14 residues long. Germline V lookup: CDR1 LNHNV, CDR2 YYDKDF (reference sequence). Complete variable domain (other parts from reference TRBV15 and TRBJ1-2): DAMVIQNPRYQVTQFGKPVTLSCSQTLNHNVMYWYQQKSSQAPKLLFHYYDKDFNNEADTPDNFQSRRPNTSFCFLDIRSPGLGDTAMYLCATSRVGGPSGYTFGSGTRLTVV.

V usage is TRBV7-2 and J usage is TRBJ2-7, with 7 bases identical to TRBD2. Germline CDR1 reads SGHTA; CDR2 reads FQGNSA. The trim removed 5 bases at V and 0 bases at J, leaving 7 bases unmatched. CDR3 size: 15 residues. CDR3 region: CASSLFSGGSYEQYF. CDR3 DNA: TGTGCCAGCAGCCTCTTCTCGGGAGGCTCCTACGAGCAGTACTTC.

V gene TRBV5-1 combines with J gene TRBJ1-5; D is ambiguous. The CDR3 covers 14 residues. The V and J ends lost 4 bases and 5 bases respectively, with 13 bases between them. In germline, CDR1 is SGHRS, CDR2 YFSETQ. The CDR3 protein is CASSKGDGHQPQHF. CDR3 bases: TGCGCCAGCAGCAAGGGAGATGGGCATCAGCCCCAGCATTTT.

In this sample, this clone turned up a few times. This chain links TRBV9 with TRBJ1-4; 7 bases match TRBD1. Looked up from germline, CDR1 is SGDLS and CDR2 is YYNGEE. The CDR3 contains 14 residues. The V gene end was trimmed by 4 bases and the J gene end by 11 bases; junction bases not matched to a gene: 11. The CDR3 loop reads CASSNGQDLEKLFF. As DNA, the CDR3 is TGTGCCAGCAGCAACGGACAGGACCTCGAGAAACTGTTTTTT.

About this clone: The conserved final phenylalanine or tryptophan is absent from the CDR3, which likely points to a read error. The chain couples TRBV7-2 to TRBJ2-2; no clear D gene. V was clipped by 0 bases and J by 1 base, with 6 bases between them. Germline V gene lookup returns CDR1 SGHTA and CDR2 FQGNSA. The CDR3 loop spans 15 amino acids. CDR3 region: CASSLAVGNTGELFS. The CDR3 region has the DNA TGTGCCAGCAGCTTAGCGGTAGGGAACACCGGGGAGCTGTTTTCT.

The rearrangement links TRBV7-8 to TRBJ2-7, with D possibly matching TRBD1 (5 bases). The CDR3 runs 12 residues. Germline-derived CDR1 and CDR2 are SGHVS and FQNEAQ. With 5 bases removed from V and 2 bases from J, the gap between germline ends came to 7 bases. As DNA, the CDR3 is TGTGCCAGCAGCGACAGCACCTACGAGCAGTACTTC. This encodes CASSDSTYEQYF.

The chain recombines TRBV7-2 with TRBJ1-2; 8 bases match TRBD1. CDR3 length: 14 residues. Germline V CDR1 and CDR2: SGHTA, FQGNSA. V was clipped by 3 bases and J by 4 bases; unmatched bases: 4. The CDR3 DNA is TGTGCCAGCAGCTTTCAGGGGGCCGGCTATGGCTACACCTTC. Protein sequence: CASSFQGAGYGYTF.

The CDR3 loop is CASRPQSHHNTGELFF. CDR3 in DNA: TGTGCCAGCAGACCTCAGTCACACCATAACACCGGGGAGCTGTTTTTT. This chain links TRBV5-4 with TRBJ2-2; D not certain. The CDR3 covers 16 residues. The V gene lost 5 bases and the J gene lost 2 bases, with 16 bases spanning the gap. Germline CDR1 and CDR2: SGHNT and YYREEE (reference sequence).

The V gene is TRBV2, the J gene TRBJ2-3; the D gene is possibly TRBD2 (6 bases). This CDR3 is built from 15 residues. Trimming cost V 1 base and J 2 bases, with 10 bases left between them. The germline V gene has CDR1 SNHLY and CDR2 FYNNEI. The CDR3 is CASSEGGTPTDTQYF. The CDR3 nucleotides read TGTGCCAGCAGTGAAGGGGGGACTCCCACAGATACGCAGTATTTT.

The chain joins TRBV14 to TRBJ1-6, with D perhaps matching TRBD1 (6 bases). CDR3 length equals 14 residues. The germline V gene has CDR1 SGHDN and CDR2 FVKESK. With 3 bases removed from V and 9 bases from J, the gap between germline ends came to 12 bases. The CDR3 nucleotides are TGTGCCAGCAGCCAGCCAGGGGCGGTTTCACCCCTCCACTTT. This encodes CASSQPGAVSPLHF. Combining the CDR3 with reference TRBV14 and TRBJ1-6 gives the whole variable domain EAGVTQFPSHSVIEKGQTVTLRCDPISGHDNLYWYRRVMGKEIKFLLHFVKESKQDESGMPNNRFLAERTGGTYSTLKVQPAELEDSGVYFCASSQPGAVSPLHFGNGTRLTVT.

In this sample, this clone turned up a few times. The V and J genes are TRBV5-8 and TRBJ1-3; D remains unclear. The CDR3 loop spans 16 amino acids. V was clipped by 0 bases and J by 2 bases, with 12 bases between them. Germline V lookup: CDR1 SGHTS, CDR2 YDEGEE. The DNA of the CDR3 is TGTGCCAGCAGCTTGGGATCAACTAGCCCTGGAAACACCATATATTTT. Amino acid sequence: CASSLGSTSPGNTIYF.

The chain uses TRBV7-9 and TRBJ2-2; D gene ambiguous. The ends were cut back, 1 base at V and 7 bases at J, with 4 bases in the middle. This CDR3 spans 12 amino acids. The germline V gene encodes CDR1 SEHNR and CDR2 FQNEAQ (reference sequence). The CDR3 bases are TGTGCCAGCAGCTTAGGTCACGGGGAGCTGTTTTTT. Residues: CASSLGHGELFF.

The chain links TRBV21-1 to TRBJ2-7; the D segment call TRBD1 is taken from the table without a DNA check. TRBV21-1 is noted as a pseudogene. There are 14 residues in the CDR3. CDR3 in DNA: TGTGCCAGCAGCAAAGACGCCAGATCCTACGAGCAGTACTTC. Its translation: CASSKDARSYEQYF.

The V call is TRBV6-1, the J call TRBJ2-4, with D possibly being TRBD2 (6 bases). Trimming took off 4 bases at V and 0 bases at J, with 19 bases between the two ends. CDR3 size: 18 residues. The germline V gene has CDR1 MNHNS and CDR2 SASEGT. CDR3 residues: CASSVGRGPILAKNIQYF. The CDR3 DNA sequence: TGTGCCAGCAGTGTGGGGCGGGGACCCATACTAGCCAAAAACATTCAGTACTTC.

The chain combines TRBV21-1 with TRBJ1-5; the table names TRBD1, a call not compared with the DNA. TRBV21-1 has pseudogene status. The CDR3 loop spans 15 amino acids. The chain's CDR3 is CASSNSGGRNQPQHF. DNA of the CDR3: TGTGCCAGCAGCAATTCAGGGGGCAGGAATCAGCCCCAGCATTTT.

This clone was observed a handful of times. The CDR3 nucleotides read TGTGCCAGCAGCGTAGCGCCTGCAGGATCCTACGAGCAGTACTTC. This sequence encodes CASSVAPAGSYEQYF. The rearrangement joins TRBV9 to TRBJ2-7; no firm D call. The germline CDR1 and CDR2 sequences are SGDLS and YYNGEE. This CDR3 spans 15 amino acids. The V end lost 0 bases, the J end lost 1 base, and 11 bases lay between the germline ends.

The V gene is TRBV19, the J gene TRBJ2-1, with 8 bases aligning to TRBD1. This CDR3 has 13 amino acids. CDR1 LNHDA and CDR2 SQIVND come from the germline V gene (reference sequence). J lost 10 bases, V lost 6 bases, and 8 bases had no gene match. CDR3 sequence (DNA): TGTGCCAGTAGCATCCAACAGGGGGGCGAGCAGTTCTTC. It yields the protein CASSIQQGGEQFF.

The chain couples TRBV10-1 to TRBJ2-7; a possible D gene is TRBD1 (5 bases). The V and J ends lost 3 bases and 2 bases respectively, with 11 bases between them. Germline V gene lookup returns CDR1 WNHNN and CDR2 SYGVQD (reference sequence). The CDR3 extends over 14 amino acids. Here the CDR3 DNA reads TGCGCCAGCAGTGAAGGGGTGGGGACCTACGAGCAGTACTTC. Its protein is CASSEGVGTYEQYF.

This clone was recorded a few times. V gene TRBV4-3 combines with J gene TRBJ1-4, with 9 bases lining up with TRBD1. The CDR3 runs 16 residues. V was clipped by 4 bases and J by 7 bases; unmatched bases: 10. Germline loops: CDR1 LGHNA, CDR2 YSLEER. The CDR3 reads CASSPEEQGAVEKLFF. CDR3 coding DNA: TGCGCCAGCAGCCCAGAGGAACAGGGGGCGGTTGAAAAACTGTTTTTT.

J is TRBJ2-1 and V is TRBV10-3; D is undetermined. This CDR3 comprises 11 residues. The V end was cut by 3 bases, the J end by 8 bases, with 5 bases between. Germline loops: CDR1 ENHRY, CDR2 SYGVKD. The chain's CDR3 is CAISDLYEQFF. CDR3 sequence (DNA): TGTGCCATCAGTGACTTGTATGAGCAGTTCTTC.

The rearrangement uses TRBV12-5 and TRBJ2-2; 9 bases are a match to TRBD2. The CDR3 covers 17 residues. Trimming at V came to 0 bases and at J to 6 bases, leaving 8 bases not matched to a gene. Germline CDR1 reads LGHNT; CDR2 reads FRNRAP. The CDR3 reads CASGLVLMASGAGELFF. As DNA, the CDR3 is TGTGCTAGTGGTTTGGTACTGATGGCTAGCGGGGCCGGGGAGCTGTTTTTT.

This clone was found once. J is TRBJ1-2 and V is TRBV7-2, with D possibly TRBD1 on 5 matching bases. Looked up from germline, CDR1 is SGHTA and CDR2 is FQGNSA. V was cut by 7 bases and J by 4 bases, with 13 bases left in between. There are 13 residues in the CDR3. CDR3 in DNA: TGTGCCAGCACCGAGGGGACTCTCTATGGCTACACCTTC. It encodes CASTEGTLYGYTF. Together with reference TRBV7-2 and TRBJ1-2, the CDR3 gives the full variable domain: GAGVSQSPSNKVTEKGKDVELRCDPISGHTALYWYRQSLGQGLEFLIYFQGNSAPDKSGLPSDRFSAERTGGSVSTLTIQRTQQEDSAVYLCASTEGTLYGYTFGSGTRLTVV.

The rearrangement joins TRBV19 to TRBJ2-4; D ambiguous. V lost 4 bases and J 0 bases, leaving 4 bases between the germline ends. Germline loops: CDR1 LNHDA, CDR2 SQIVND (reference sequence). The CDR3 has 13 residues. The CDR3 spells CASSTLAKNIQYF. CDR3 in DNA: TGTGCCAGTAGTACCTTAGCCAAAAACATTCAGTACTTC. Using reference TRBV19 and TRBJ2-4 for the parts outside the CDR3, the full variable domain is DGGITQSPKYLFRKEGQNVTLSCEQNLNHDAMYWYRQDPGQGLRLIYYSQIVNDFQKGDIAEGYSVSREKKESFPLTVTSAQKNPTAFYLCASSTLAKNIQYFGAGTRLSVL.

Judged by abundance, this clone is medium-sized. This chain uses TRBV4-1 with TRBJ2-7, with TRBD2 as a possible D gene (6 bases). Germline values: CDR1 MGHRA, CDR2 YSYEKL. The CDR3 has 13 residues. V was trimmed by 4 bases and J by 6 bases, leaving 13 bases between them. This CDR3 reads CASSPGSGREQYF. In DNA, the CDR3 is TGCGCCAGCAGCCCCGGGAGCGGGCGCGAGCAGTACTTC.

The V call is TRBV30, the J call TRBJ1-5; TRBD1 matches at 10 bases. CDR3 length: 14 residues. CDR1 is GTSNPN and CDR2 is SVGIG in the germline V gene (reference sequence). V lost 2 bases, J lost 6 bases, and 4 bases stayed unmatched. The CDR3 coding sequence is TGTGCCTGGAGTTTGGGACAGGGGTTTCAGCCCCAGCATTTT. Protein product: CAWSLGQGFQPQHF.

The table lists this clone with a few counts. The genes are TRBV6-5 and TRBJ1-3; no reliable D call. The CDR3 has 14 amino acids. Germline-derived CDR1 and CDR2 are MNHEY and SVGAGI. The germline V and J ends were trimmed by 8 bases and 2 bases, with 13 bases remaining between them. CDR3 amino acids: CASSEASAGNTIYF. In nucleotides, the CDR3 is TGTGCCAGCTCAGAGGCTTCGGCTGGAAACACCATATATTTT.

The chain employs TRBV9 and TRBJ2-5; TRBD1 is a possible D gene (6 bases). With 0 bases removed from V and 5 bases from J, the gap between germline ends came to 14 bases. Germline loops: CDR1 SGDLS, CDR2 YYNGEE. The CDR3 is 15 amino acids. The DNA of the CDR3 is TGTGCCAGCAGCGTAGTCGGGACAAGGGGGGAGACCCAGTACTTC. Translated, it gives CASSVVGTRGETQYF.

The J gene is TRBJ1-1, the V gene TRBV18; 9 bases agree with TRBD1. The CDR3 runs to 15 residues. V trimming: 3 bases; J trimming: 7 bases; junction bases outside the gene matches: 9. Germline CDR1 reads KGHSH; CDR2 reads LQKENI. The CDR3 nucleotides read TGTGCCAGCTCACCTAAACAGGGGGCAACGAATGAAGCTTTCTTT. This gives the protein CASSPKQGATNEAFF.